This T cell receptor (beta chain) emerged from a study of spatial heterogeneity in lung cancer. V lost 1 base and J lost 5, with 7 bases in between. The CDR3 loop spans 13 amino acids. Germline CDR1 reads SGHRS; CDR2 reads YFSETQ. Regarding time point: blood at routine non-recurrence follow-up after resection. TCRdb fed the 5' RACE reads into MiXCR, producing one record per CDR3 protein. The data show 42,000 or so distinct CDR3 sequences, 10% seen once. V usage is TRBV5-1 and J usage is TRBJ2-1; D call uncertain. The receptor comes from a female donor with early-stage non-small cell lung cancer. The sample here was PBMCs, taken at follow-up. The CDR3 nucleotides read TGCGCCAGCAGCTTGTCCCTAGACAATGAGCAGTTCTTC. Translated, it gives CASSLSLDNEQFF.